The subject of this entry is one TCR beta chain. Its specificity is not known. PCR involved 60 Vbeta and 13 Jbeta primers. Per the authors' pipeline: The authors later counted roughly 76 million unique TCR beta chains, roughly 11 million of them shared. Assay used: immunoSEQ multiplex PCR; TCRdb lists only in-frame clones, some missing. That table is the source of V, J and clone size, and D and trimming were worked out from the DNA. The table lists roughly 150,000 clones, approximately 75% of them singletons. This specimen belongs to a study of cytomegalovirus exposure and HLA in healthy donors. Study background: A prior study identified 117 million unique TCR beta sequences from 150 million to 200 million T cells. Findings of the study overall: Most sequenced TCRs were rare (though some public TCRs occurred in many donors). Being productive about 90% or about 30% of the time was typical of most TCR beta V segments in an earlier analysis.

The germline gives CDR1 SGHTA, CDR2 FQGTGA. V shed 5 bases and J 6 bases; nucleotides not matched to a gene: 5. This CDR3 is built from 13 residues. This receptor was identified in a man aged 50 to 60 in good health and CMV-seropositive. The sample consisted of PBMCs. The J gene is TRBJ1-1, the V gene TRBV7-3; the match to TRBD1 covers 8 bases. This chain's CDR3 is CASSAHRGAEAFF. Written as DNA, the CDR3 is TGTGCCAGCAGCGCCCACAGGGGGGCTGAAGCTTTCTTT.